This TCR beta chain was identified during a study of cytomegalovirus exposure and HLA in healthy donors. Whole-study findings and limits: The study put about 180 TCR beta chains on its list as cytomegalovirus-associated. As was reported, the classifier diagnosed cytomegalovirus status with high specificity and sensitivity.

In regard to this clone: Its antigen is undetermined.

CDR1 is SGHTA, CDR2 FQGTGA, per germline. The CDR3 loop spans 16 amino acids. Trimming took off 1 base at V and 4 bases at J, with 16 bases between the two ends. Each donor's status was that of a healthy bone marrow donor. Donors sampled were nominally healthy, though unrecorded immune exposures were likely. The PCR employed 60 Vbeta primers together with 13 Jbeta primers. TCRdb's table, derived via immunoSEQ multiplex PCR, lists solely in-frame clones and lacks some. The sample holds 140,000 or so clones, over 8% seen once. The sample was PBMCs. J is TRBJ1-2 and V is TRBV7-3; D uncertain. This sequence originates from a male donor in good health and CMV-seronegative. Here the CDR3 DNA reads TGTGCCAGCAGCTTAAGTTCGAGCGGGTTGGGCTATGGCTACACCTTC. Translating gives CASSLSSSGLGYGYTF.